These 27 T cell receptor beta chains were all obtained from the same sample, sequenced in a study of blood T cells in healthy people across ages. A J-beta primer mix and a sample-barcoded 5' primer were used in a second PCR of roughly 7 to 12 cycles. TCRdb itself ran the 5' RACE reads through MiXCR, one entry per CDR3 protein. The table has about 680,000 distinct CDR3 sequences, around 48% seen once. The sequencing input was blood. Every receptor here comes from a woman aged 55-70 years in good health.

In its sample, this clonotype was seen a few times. The CDR3 sequence is CASSLGTRGYF. The CDR3 nucleotides read TGTGCCAGCAGTTTAGGGACAAGGGGGTACTTC. The J gene is TRBJ2-5, the V gene TRBV28, with D maybe TRBD1 (6 bases). Germline-derived CDR1 and CDR2 are MDHEN and SYDVKM. V was cut by 2 bases and J by 13 bases, with 11 bases left in between. CDR3 length: 11 residues.

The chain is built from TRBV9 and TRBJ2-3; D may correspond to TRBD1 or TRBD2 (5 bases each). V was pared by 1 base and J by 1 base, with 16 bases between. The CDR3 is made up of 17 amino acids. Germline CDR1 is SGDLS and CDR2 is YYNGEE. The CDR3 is CASSVTRRWDGTDTQYF. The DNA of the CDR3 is TGTGCCAGCAGCGTAACCCGACGGTGGGACGGCACAGATACGCAGTATTTT. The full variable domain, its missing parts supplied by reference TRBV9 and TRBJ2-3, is DSGVTQTPKHLITATGQRVTLRCSPRSGDLSVYWYQQSLDQGLQFLIQYYNGEERAKGNILERFSAQQFPDLHSELNLSSLELGDSALYFCASSVTRRWDGTDTQYFGPGTRLTVL.

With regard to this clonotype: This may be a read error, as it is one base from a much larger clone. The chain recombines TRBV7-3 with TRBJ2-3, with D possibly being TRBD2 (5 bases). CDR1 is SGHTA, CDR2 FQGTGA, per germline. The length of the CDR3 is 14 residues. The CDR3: CASSLQRRTDAQYF. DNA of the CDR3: TGTGCCAGCAGCTTACAGCGGCGCACAGATGCGCAGTATTTT.

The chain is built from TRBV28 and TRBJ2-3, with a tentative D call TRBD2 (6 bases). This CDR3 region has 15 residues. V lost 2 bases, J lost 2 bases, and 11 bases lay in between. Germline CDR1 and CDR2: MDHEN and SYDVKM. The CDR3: CASSLPGLLTDTQYF. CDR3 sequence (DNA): TGTGCCAGCAGTTTACCGGGACTCCTCACAGATACGCAGTATTTT.

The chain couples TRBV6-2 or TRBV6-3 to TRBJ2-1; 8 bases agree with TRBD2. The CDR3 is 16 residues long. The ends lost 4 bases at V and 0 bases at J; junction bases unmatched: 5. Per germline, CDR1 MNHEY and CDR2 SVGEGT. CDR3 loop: CASSFRGRTSYNEQFF. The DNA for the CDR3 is TGTGCCAGCAGTTTTCGCGGGAGGACCTCCTACAATGAGCAGTTCTTC.

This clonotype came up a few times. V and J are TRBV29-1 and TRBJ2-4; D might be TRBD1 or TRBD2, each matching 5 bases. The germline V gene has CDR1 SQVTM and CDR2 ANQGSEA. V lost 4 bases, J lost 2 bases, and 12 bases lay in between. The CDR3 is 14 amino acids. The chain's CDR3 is CSVARPGPKNIQYF. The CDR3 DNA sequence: TGCAGCGTTGCGCGCCCGGGACCCAAAAACATTCAGTACTTC.

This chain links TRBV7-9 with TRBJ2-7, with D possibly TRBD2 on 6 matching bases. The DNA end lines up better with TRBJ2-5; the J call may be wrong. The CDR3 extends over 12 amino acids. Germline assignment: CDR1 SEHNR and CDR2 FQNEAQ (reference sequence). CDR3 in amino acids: CASRAGRETQYF. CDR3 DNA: TGTGCCAGCAGGGCGGGAAGAGAGACCCAGTACTTC.

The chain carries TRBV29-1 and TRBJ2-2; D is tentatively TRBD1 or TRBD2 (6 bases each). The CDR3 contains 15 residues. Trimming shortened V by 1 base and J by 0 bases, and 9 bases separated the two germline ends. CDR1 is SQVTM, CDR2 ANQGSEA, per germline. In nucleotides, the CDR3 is TGCAGCGTTGAAGGGGGGGCCCCGAACACCGGGGAGCTGTTTTTT. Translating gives CSVEGGAPNTGELFF.

The CDR3 loop reads CSASRDARGYNEQFF. In DNA form, the CDR3 reads TGCAGTGCATCCAGGGACGCGCGGGGATACAATGAGCAGTTCTTC. The chain employs TRBV20-1 and TRBJ2-1, with D tentatively TRBD2 (6 bases). This CDR3 comprises 15 residues. Germline loops: CDR1 DFQATT, CDR2 SNEGSKA (reference sequence). Trimming took off 6 bases at V and 4 bases at J, with 19 bases between the two ends.

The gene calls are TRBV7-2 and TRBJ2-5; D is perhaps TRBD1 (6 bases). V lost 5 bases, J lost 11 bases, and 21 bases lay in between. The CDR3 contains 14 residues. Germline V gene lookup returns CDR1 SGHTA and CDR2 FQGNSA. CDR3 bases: TGTGCCAGCAGCGATCGACAGGTATTCGATGAGCAGTACTTC. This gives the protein CASSDRQVFDEQYF.

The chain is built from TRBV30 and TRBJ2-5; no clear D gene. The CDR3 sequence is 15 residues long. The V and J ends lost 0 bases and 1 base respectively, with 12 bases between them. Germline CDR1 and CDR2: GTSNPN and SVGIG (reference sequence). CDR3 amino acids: CAWSVPWGTQETQYF. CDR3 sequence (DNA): TGTGCCTGGAGTGTACCATGGGGTACCCAAGAGACCCAGTACTTC.

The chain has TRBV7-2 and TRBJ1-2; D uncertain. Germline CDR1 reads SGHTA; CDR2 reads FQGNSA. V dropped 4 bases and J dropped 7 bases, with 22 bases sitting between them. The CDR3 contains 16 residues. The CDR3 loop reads CASSSHSVRTLGGYTF. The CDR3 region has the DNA TGTGCCAGCAGCTCCCATTCAGTCCGGACTTTAGGTGGCTACACCTTC.

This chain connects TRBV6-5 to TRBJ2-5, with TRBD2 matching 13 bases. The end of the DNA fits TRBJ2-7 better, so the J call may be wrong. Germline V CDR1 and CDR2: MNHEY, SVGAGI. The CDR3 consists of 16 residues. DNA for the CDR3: TGTGCCAGCAGTAGAACACTAGCGGGAGGGTCCTACGAGCAGTACTTC. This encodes CASSRTLAGGSYEQYF.

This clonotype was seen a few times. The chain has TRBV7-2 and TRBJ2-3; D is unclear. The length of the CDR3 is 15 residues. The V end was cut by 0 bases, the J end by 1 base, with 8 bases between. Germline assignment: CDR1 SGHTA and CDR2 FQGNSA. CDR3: CASSLAGFGTDTQYF. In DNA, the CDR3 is TGTGCCAGCAGCTTAGCGGGCTTCGGCACAGATACGCAGTATTTT.

The CDR3 sequence is CASSQEASGGGTGELFF. CDR3 in DNA: TGCGCCAGCAGCCAGGAAGCTAGCGGCGGAGGGACCGGGGAGCTGTTTTTT. The chain joins TRBV4-3 to TRBJ2-2, with 7 bases matching TRBD2. The length of the CDR3 is 17 residues. V lost 3 bases and J lost 5; bases outside the gene matches: 12. Germline CDR1 and CDR2: LGHNA and YSLEER.

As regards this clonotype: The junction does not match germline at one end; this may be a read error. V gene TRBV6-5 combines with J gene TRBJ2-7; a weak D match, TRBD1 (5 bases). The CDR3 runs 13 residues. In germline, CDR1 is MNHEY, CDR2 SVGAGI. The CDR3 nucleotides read TGTGCCAGCAGTGACTCAGGGTTCCACGAGCAGTACTTC. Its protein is CASSDSGFHEQYF.

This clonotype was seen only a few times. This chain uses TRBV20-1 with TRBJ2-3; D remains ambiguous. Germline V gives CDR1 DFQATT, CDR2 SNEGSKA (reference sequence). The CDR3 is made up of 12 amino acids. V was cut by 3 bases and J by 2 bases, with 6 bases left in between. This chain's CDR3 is CSASQYTDTQYF. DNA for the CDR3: TGCAGTGCTAGTCAGTACACAGATACGCAGTATTTT.

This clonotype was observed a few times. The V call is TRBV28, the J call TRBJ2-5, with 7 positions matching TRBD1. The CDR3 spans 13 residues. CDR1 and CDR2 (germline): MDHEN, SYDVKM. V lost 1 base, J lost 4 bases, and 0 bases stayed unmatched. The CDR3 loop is CASSLYRGETQYF. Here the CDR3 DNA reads TGTGCCAGCAGTTTATACAGGGGAGAGACCCAGTACTTC. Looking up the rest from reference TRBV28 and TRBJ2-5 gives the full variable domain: DVKVTQSSRYLVKRTGEKVFLECVQDMDHENMFWYRQDPGLGLRLIYFSYDVKMKEKGDIPEGYSVSREKKERFSLILESASTNQTSMYLCASSLYRGETQYFGPGTRLLVL.

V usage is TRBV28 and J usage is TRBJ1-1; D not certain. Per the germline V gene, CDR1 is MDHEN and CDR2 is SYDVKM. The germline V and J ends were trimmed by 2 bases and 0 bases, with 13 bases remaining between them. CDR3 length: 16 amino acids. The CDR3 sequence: CASSLTSLGMNTEAFF. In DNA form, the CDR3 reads TGTGCCAGCAGTTTAACCTCCCTGGGGATGAACACTGAAGCTTTCTTT.

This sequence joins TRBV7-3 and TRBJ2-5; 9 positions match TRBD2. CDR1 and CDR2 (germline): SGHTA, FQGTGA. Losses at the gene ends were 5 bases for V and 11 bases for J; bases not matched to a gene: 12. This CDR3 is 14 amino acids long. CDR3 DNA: TGTGCCAGCAGCCAGACTAGCGGATACAATGAGCAGTACTTC. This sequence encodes CASSQTSGYNEQYF.

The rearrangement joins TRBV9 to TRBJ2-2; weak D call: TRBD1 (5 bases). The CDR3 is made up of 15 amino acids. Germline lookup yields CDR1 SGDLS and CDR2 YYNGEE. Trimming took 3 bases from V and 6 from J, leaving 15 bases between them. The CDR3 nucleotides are TGTGCCAGCAGCGCCGGACAAACAAGGGCCGGGGAGCTGTTTTTT. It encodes CASSAGQTRAGELFF. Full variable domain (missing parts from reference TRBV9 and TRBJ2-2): DSGVTQTPKHLITATGQRVTLRCSPRSGDLSVYWYQQSLDQGLQFLIQYYNGEERAKGNILERFSAQQFPDLHSELNLSSLELGDSALYFCASSAGQTRAGELFFGEGSRLTVL.

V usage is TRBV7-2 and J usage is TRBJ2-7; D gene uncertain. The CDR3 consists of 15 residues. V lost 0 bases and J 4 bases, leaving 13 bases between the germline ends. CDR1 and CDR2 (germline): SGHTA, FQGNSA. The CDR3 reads CASSLARRAAYEQYF. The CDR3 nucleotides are TGTGCCAGCAGCTTAGCTCGACGGGCAGCATACGAGCAGTACTTC.

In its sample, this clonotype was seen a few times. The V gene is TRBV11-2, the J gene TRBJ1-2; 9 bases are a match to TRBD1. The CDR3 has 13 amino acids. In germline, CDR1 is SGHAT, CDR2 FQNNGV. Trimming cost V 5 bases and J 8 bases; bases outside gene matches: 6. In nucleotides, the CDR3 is TGTGCCAGCAGCCCCAGACAGGGGGGCGGCTACACCTTC. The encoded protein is CASSPRQGGGYTF.

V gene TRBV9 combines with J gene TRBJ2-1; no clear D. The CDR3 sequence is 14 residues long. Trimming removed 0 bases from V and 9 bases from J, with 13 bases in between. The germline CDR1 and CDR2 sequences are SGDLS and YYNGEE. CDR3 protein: CASSVAPLTAEQFF. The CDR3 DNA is TGTGCCAGCAGCGTAGCCCCCCTGACCGCTGAGCAGTTCTTC.

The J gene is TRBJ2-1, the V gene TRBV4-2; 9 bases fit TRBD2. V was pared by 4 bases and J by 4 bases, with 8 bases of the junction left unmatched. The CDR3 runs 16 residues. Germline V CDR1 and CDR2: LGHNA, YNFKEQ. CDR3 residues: CASSLLAGVSYNEQFF. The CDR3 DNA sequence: TGTGCCAGCAGCCTTTTAGCGGGAGTTTCGTACAATGAGCAGTTCTTC.

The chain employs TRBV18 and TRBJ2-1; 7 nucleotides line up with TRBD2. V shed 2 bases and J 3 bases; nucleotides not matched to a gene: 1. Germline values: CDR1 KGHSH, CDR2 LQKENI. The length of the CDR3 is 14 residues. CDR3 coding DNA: TGTGCCAGCTCACCAACTAGCGTCTACAATGAGCAGTTCTTC. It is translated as CASSPTSVYNEQFF.

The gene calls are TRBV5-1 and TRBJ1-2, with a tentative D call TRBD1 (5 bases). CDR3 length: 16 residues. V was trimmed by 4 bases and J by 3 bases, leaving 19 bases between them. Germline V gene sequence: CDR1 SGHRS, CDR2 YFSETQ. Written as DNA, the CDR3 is TGCGCCAGCAGCACCGCTGGGGGTCAGGCCGACTATGGCTACACCTTC. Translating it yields CASSTAGGQADYGYTF.